This TCR beta chain is from a study of vaccination effects on CD4 cells after COVID-19. Some clones are missing from TCRdb's copy, which holds only in-frame ones; the method was immunoSEQ multiplex PCR. The sample yields 65,000 or so clones, around 76% seen once. The CDR3 runs to 16 residues. V lost 2 bases, J lost 6 bases, and 10 bases stayed unmatched. Germline loops: CDR1 LNHNV, CDR2 YYDKDF (reference sequence). Sequencing in the ViraFEST assay came after antigen-specific CD4+ T cells had been expanded with viral peptide pools, which were used to stimulate PBMC. CD4+ T cell isolation took place after about nine days of culture. All vaccine recipients tested negative for nucleocapsid antibodies and had never contracted SARS-CoV-2 infection. For this clone: Its target is not known.

Sequencing was performed on CD4+ T cells from PBMCs cultured with HCoV-NL63 spike peptides, taken before COVID-19 vaccination. This clonotype originated in a human donor who received a COVID-19 vaccine. The genes are TRBV15 and TRBJ1-5; 7 nucleotides match TRBD1. The CDR3 protein is CATSRSGDSSPQPQHF. Written as DNA, the CDR3 is TGTGCCACCAGCAGATCAGGGGACAGCTCACCTCAGCCCCAGCATTTT. Filled out from reference TRBV15 and TRBJ1-5, the complete variable domain reads DAMVIQNPRYQVTQFGKPVTLSCSQTLNHNVMYWYQQKSSQAPKLLFHYYDKDFNNEADTPDNFQSRRPNTSFCFLDIRSPGLGDTAMYLCATSRSGDSSPQPQHFGDGTRLSIL.